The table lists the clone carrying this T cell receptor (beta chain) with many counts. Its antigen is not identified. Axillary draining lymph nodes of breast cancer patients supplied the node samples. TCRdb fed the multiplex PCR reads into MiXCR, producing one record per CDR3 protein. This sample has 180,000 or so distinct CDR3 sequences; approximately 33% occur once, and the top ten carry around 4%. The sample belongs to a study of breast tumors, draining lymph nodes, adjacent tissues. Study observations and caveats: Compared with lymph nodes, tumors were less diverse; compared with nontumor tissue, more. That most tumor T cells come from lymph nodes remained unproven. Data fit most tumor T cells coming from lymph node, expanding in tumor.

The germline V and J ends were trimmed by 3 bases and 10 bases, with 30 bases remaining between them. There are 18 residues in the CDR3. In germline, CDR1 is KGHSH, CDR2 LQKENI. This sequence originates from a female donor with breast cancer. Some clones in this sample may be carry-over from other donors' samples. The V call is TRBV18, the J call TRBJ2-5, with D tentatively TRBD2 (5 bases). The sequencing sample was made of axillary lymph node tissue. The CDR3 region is CASSPGEAAPPFRGGQYF. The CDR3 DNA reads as TGTGCCAGCTCACCGGGAGAGGCGGCCCCACCCTTTCGAGGAGGCCAGTACTTC.